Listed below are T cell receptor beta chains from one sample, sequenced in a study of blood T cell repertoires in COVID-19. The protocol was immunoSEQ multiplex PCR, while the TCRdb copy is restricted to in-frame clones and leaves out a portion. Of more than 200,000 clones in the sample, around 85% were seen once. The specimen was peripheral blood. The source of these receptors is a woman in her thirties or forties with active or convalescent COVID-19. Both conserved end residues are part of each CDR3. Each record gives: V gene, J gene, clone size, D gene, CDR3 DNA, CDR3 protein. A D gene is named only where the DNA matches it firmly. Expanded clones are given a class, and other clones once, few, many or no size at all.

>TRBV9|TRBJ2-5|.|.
TGTGCCAGCAGCGTCCAGGGACTCCAAGAGACCCAGTACTTC
CASSVQGLQETQYF
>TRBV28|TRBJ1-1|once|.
TGTGCCAGCAGTTCGGGGGGTCGGGAAGCTTTCTTT
CASSSGGREAFF
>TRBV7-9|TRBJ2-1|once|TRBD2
TGTGCCAGCAGCCCTAGCGGGGGGCGTTACAATGAGCAGTTCTTC
CASSPSGGRYNEQFF
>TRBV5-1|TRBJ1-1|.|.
TGCGCCAGCAGCAGCCGGGACAAAGGGAAAGCTTTCTTT
CASSSRDKGKAFF
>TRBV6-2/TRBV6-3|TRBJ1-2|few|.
TGTGCCAGCAGTCCGACAGGCGACTATGGCTACACCTTC
CASSPTGDYGYTF
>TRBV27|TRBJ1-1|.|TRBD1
TGTGCCAGCAGTTATAGAGGGGGCATCACTGAAGCTTTCTTT
CASSYRGGITEAFF
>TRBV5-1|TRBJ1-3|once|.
TGCGCCAGCAGCTTCGGGCAGAGGGCGGACACCATATATTTT
CASSFGQRADTIYF
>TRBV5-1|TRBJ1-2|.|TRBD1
TGCGCCAGCAGCTGGGACAGGGTCGAGAATGGCTACACCTTC
CASSWDRVENGYTF
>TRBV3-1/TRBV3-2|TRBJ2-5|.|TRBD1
TGTGCCAGCAGCCAGCCCGACAGGGGGCAAGAGACCCAGTACTTC
CASSQPDRGQETQYF
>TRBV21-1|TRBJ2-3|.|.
TGTGCCAGCAGCCGTACTCCAGAGCGGGGCACAGATACGCAGTATTTT
CASSRTPERGTDTQYF
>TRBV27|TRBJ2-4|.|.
TGTGCCAGCAGTTTATCCGGAGCCAAAAACATTCAGTACTTC
CASSLSGAKNIQYF
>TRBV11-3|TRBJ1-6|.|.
TGTGCCAGCAGCTTAGATCCTAGGTCACCCCTCCACTTT
CASSLDPRSPLHF
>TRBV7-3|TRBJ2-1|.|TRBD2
TGTGCCAGCAGCCCGAGACTAGCGGGGGGGCATGAGCAGTTCTTC
CASSPRLAGGHEQFF
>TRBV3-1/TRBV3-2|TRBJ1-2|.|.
TGTGCCAGCAGCAAAGATGGACAGTCCTATGGCTACACCTTC
CASSKDGQSYGYTF
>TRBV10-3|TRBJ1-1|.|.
TGTGCCATCCTCAGCACAGGGCCGAACACTGAAGCTTTCTTT
CAILSTGPNTEAFF
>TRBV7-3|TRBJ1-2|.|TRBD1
TGTGCCAGCAGCTTAGGGACAGGGGCCTTTGGCTACACCTTC
CASSLGTGAFGYTF
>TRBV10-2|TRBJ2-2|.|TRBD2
TGCGCCAGCAGCGAACCCCTGAACTACCGACTAGCGGGGAACACCGGGGAGCTGTTTTTT
CASSEPLNYRLAGNTGELFF
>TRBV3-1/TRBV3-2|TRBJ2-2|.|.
TGTGCCAGCAGCCAAGGTCTAGCAAGCGGGGAGCTGTTTTTT
CASSQGLASGELFF
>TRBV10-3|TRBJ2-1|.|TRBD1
TGTGCCATCAGTGAGTCTGGGGACAGGGGATCCTACAATGAGCAGTTCTTC
CAISESGDRGSYNEQFF
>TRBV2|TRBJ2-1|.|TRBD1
TGTGCCAGCAGGGGGGGGACAGGGGCTTACAATGAGCAGTTCTTC
CASRGGTGAYNEQFF
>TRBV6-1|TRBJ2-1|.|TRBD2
TGTGCCAGCAGTGAACTAGCGGGGGGAGTCCTACATTCTATCTTC
CASSELAGGVLHSIF
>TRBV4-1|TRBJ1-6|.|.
TGCGCCAGCAGCCAAGTCGGGGGGAATAATTCACCCCTCCACTTT
CASSQVGGNNSPLHF
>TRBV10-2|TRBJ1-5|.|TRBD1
TGCGCCAGCAGTGAACAGGGGGCCCTACAGCCCCAGCATTTT
CASSEQGALQPQHF
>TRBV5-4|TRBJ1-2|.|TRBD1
TGTGCCAGCAGCTTGGAAGGGGGCGCAGATGGCTACACCTTC
CASSLEGGADGYTF
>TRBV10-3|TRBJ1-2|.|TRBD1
TGTGCCATCAGTGAGTCTAGGAGACAGGGGGCGTTAAGGGATGGCTACACCTTC
CAISESRRQGALRDGYTF
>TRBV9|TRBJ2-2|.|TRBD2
TGTGCCAGCAGCGACCCGACTAGCGGGGGAACGAACACCGGGGAGCTGTTTTTT
CASSDPTSGGTNTGELFF
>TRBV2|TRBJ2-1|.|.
TGTGCCAGCAGTCTAGCAAAAGCTGGCAATGAGCAGTTCTTC
CASSLAKAGNEQFF